Each of the 13 T cell receptor beta chains below was sequenced from the same sample in a study of CD8+ T cells in alopecia areata. Following extraction, RNA underwent reverse transcription to cDNA, which served as the sequencing template. The protocol was immunoSEQ multiplex PCR, while the TCRdb copy is restricted to in-frame clones and leaves out a portion. Of some 20,000 clones in the sample, roughly two thirds were seen once. For about 5 of the biomarker-study patients, the CD4+ cells were further sorted so as to obtain CD25+CD127- cells. The material sequenced was CD4+ Tregs sorted from blood. These receptors came from a human donor with alopecia areata.

The rearrangement joins TRBV5-4 to TRBJ1-1, with 7 bases lining up with TRBD1. The CDR3 loop spans 15 amino acids. The germline gives CDR1 SGHNT, CDR2 YYREEE (reference sequence). The V gene end was trimmed by 4 bases and the J gene end by 1 base; junction bases not matched to a gene: 7. CDR3 amino acids: CASSIRRGGNTEAFF. The CDR3 region has the DNA TGTGCCAGCAGCATACGCAGGGGGGGGAACACTGAAGCTTTCTTT.

V is TRBV6-6 and J is TRBJ2-5; TRBD1 agrees at 9 bases. Germline CDR1 reads MNHNY; CDR2 reads SVGAGI (reference sequence). Trimming removed 6 bases from V and 6 bases from J; junction bases left unmatched: 11. The CDR3 runs 15 residues. CDR3 nucleotides: TGTGCCAGCAGCCCGGGACAGGGAGGACTGAAGACCCAGTACTTC. It codes for CASSPGQGGLKTQYF.

The genes are TRBV7-9 and TRBJ1-2; a possible D gene is TRBD1 (6 bases). Germline-derived CDR1 and CDR2 are SEHNR and FQNEAQ (reference sequence). Trimming left V 0 bases short and J 4 bases short, with 15 bases between. The CDR3 consists of 16 residues. The CDR3, as DNA: TGTGCCAGCAGCTTAGCAGATTTGGTCAGGGGCTATGGCTACACCTTC. Translation gives CASSLADLVRGYGYTF.

This clone was found once. The CDR3: CASSLTSSRTGTQYF. Written as DNA, the CDR3 is TGTGCCAGTAGCCTAACATCATCCCGCACGGGGACCCAGTACTTC. The chain joins TRBV19 to TRBJ2-5, with D uncertain. Trimming left V 6 bases short and J 7 bases short, with 21 bases between. The germline V gene encodes CDR1 LNHDA and CDR2 SQIVND (reference sequence). The CDR3 is 15 residues long. Looking up the rest from reference TRBV19 and TRBJ2-5 gives the full variable domain: DGGITQSPKYLFRKEGQNVTLSCEQNLNHDAMYWYRQDPGQGLRLIYYSQIVNDFQKGDIAEGYSVSREKKESFPLTVTSAQKNPTAFYLCASSLTSSRTGTQYFGPGTRLLVL.

This chain joins TRBV4-3 and TRBJ2-1; D tentatively fits TRBD1 or TRBD2 (6 bases each). Germline-derived CDR1 and CDR2 are LGHNA and YSLEER. Trimming removed 2 bases from V and 1 base from J, with 15 bases in between. The CDR3 totals 17 residues. The CDR3 loop is CASSQQFGGLSYNEQFF. The CDR3 DNA is TGCGCCAGCAGCCAACAATTTGGGGGGCTATCCTACAATGAGCAGTTCTTC.

The chain combines TRBV13 with TRBJ1-1, with D uncertain. Germline CDR1 and CDR2: PRHDT and FYEKMQ (reference sequence). The CDR3 is made up of 15 amino acids. V was shortened by 5 bases and J by 0 bases, with 13 bases between the two germline ends. The CDR3 DNA is TGTGCCAGCAGCACAACTCGGTATATGAACACTGAAGCTTTCTTT. Translated: CASSTTRYMNTEAFF.

This clone appeared a single time. The V and J genes are TRBV29-1 and TRBJ1-1; D ambiguous. The CDR3 runs to 13 residues. Deletions cut 5 bases from V and 0 bases from J, with 10 bases between. In germline, CDR1 is SQVTM, CDR2 ANQGSEA. CDR3 amino acids: CSVTRALNTEAFF. CDR3 DNA: TGCAGCGTTACGAGGGCACTGAACACTGAAGCTTTCTTT.

V and J are TRBV28 and TRBJ2-7; the D gene is possibly TRBD1 (6 bases). The CDR3 loop spans 13 amino acids. Per germline, CDR1 MDHEN and CDR2 SYDVKM. Trimming left V 5 bases short and J 5 bases short, with 13 bases between. The CDR3 is CASSGNRAHEQYF. CDR3 nucleotide sequence: TGTGCCAGCAGTGGAAACAGGGCCCACGAGCAGTACTTC. Supplemented by reference TRBV28 and TRBJ2-7, the full variable domain reads DVKVTQSSRYLVKRTGEKVFLECVQDMDHENMFWYRQDPGLGLRLIYFSYDVKMKEKGDIPEGYSVSREKKERFSLILESASTNQTSMYLCASSGNRAHEQYFGPGTRLTVT.

The V gene is TRBV7-9, the J gene TRBJ2-3; possibly TRBD1 or TRBD2 for D (5 bases each). The length of the CDR3 is 12 residues. V lost 5 bases to trimming and J lost 6 bases, with 9 bases between them. Germline values: CDR1 SEHNR, CDR2 FQNEAQ (reference sequence). CDR3 residues: CASSIEGDTQYF. CDR3 DNA: TGTGCCAGCAGCATAGAGGGGGATACGCAGTATTTT.

The chain couples TRBV27 to TRBJ1-4; D is perhaps TRBD1 (6 bases). This CDR3 comprises 16 residues. Between the trimmed V and J ends, which lost 6 bases and 3 bases, there was a span of 17 bases. The germline V gene has CDR1 MNHEY and CDR2 SMNVEV (reference sequence). CDR3 sequence reads: CASSLGAGSANEKLFF. Here the CDR3 DNA reads TGTGCCAGCAGCTTGGGGGCGGGGTCGGCTAATGAAAAACTGTTTTTT.

The gene calls are TRBV6-6 and TRBJ2-3; 14 bases are shared with TRBD2. Per the germline V gene, CDR1 is MNHNY and CDR2 is SVGAGI (reference sequence). The J segment lost 6 bases and the V segment lost 2 bases, leaving 4 bases of the junction unmatched. The CDR3 is 16 residues long. CDR3 loop: CASSYRLAGGPDTQYF. CDR3 nucleotide sequence: TGTGCCAGCAGTTACAGACTAGCGGGGGGGCCCGATACGCAGTATTTT.

In the case of this clone: The same CDR3 is also encoded by other DNA sequences in this sample. The rearrangement links TRBV29-1 to TRBJ2-2; D uncertain. CDR1 is SQVTM, CDR2 ANQGSEA, per germline. The CDR3 runs 12 residues. V shed 1 base and J shed 11 bases, with 11 bases lying between them. CDR3 loop: CSVEGPSGELFF. CDR3 coding DNA: TGCAGCGTTGAAGGGCCTTCGGGTGAGCTGTTTTTT.

This clone was picked up a small number of times. The chain recombines TRBV27 with TRBJ1-2, with 12 bases identical to TRBD1. V lost 8 bases to trimming and J lost 5 bases; unmatched junction nucleotides: 9. This CDR3 is built from 15 residues. Germline loops: CDR1 MNHEY, CDR2 SMNVEV (reference sequence). The DNA for the CDR3 is TGTGCCAGCGGGAGCGGGACAGGGGGCCGATATGGCTACACCTTC. Residues: CASGSGTGGRYGYTF.